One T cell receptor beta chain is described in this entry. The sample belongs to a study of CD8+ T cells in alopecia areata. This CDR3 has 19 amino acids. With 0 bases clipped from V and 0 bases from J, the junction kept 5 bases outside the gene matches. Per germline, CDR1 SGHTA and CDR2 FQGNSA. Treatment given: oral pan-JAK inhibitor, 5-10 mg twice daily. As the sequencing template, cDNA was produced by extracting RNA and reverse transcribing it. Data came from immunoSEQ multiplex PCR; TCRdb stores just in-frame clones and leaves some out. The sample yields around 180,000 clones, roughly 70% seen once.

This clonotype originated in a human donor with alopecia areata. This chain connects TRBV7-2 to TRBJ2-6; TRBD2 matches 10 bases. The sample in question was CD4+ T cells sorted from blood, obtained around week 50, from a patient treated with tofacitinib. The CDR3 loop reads CASSLAGSGGTSGANVLTF. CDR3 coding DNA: TGTGCCAGCAGCTTAGCCGGTAGCGGGGGGACCTCTGGGGCCAACGTCCTGACTTTC.